This T cell receptor beta chain emerged from a study of CD8 T cells in ankylosing spondylitis. Overall study findings and caveats: Ankylosing spondylitis blood appeared to be characterized by a TCR beta motif of eight or nine highly homologous variants.

V gave up 6 bases and J gave up 7 bases, with 15 bases separating them. Germline lookup yields CDR1 MDHEN and CDR2 SYDVKM. CDR3 length: 13 amino acids. TCRdb re-called the 5' RACE reads with MiXCR, one entry per CDR3 protein. The sample includes 150,000 to 200,000 distinct CDR3 sequences, about 18% of them seen just once. This clonotype was seen many times. Its matching antigen is unknown. The chain recombines TRBV28 with TRBJ1-1, with D uncertain. Sample: blood, either unsorted or a sorted T cell fraction (not recorded which). The sequence came from a male donor with ankylosing spondylitis or in good health (not recorded which). CDR3 region: CASSRVTTYEAFF. CDR3 coding DNA: TGTGCCAGCAGCCGAGTTACGACCTATGAAGCTTTCTTT.